This T cell receptor (beta chain) was sequenced in a study of yellow fever vaccine responses in identical twins (dated by TCRdb to 2016 to 2018). Looking at the study overall: The study precisely tracked vaccine-responding T cell clones in identical twins. Here is what the overall study found, with its caveats: According to the authors, the vaccine-induced T cell response in identical twins seemed to be partly convergent and partly specific to each individual.

Library prep was done by RT-PCR. The sequencer was an Illumina HiSeq 2500. In TCRdb, the public reads were trimmed at Q25 with fastp and aligned with MiXCR, with productive beta chains retained. Each CDR3 protein appears once, grouped with its most common genes and DNA. For this sample the table gives 500 or so distinct CDR3 sequences, of which roughly 84% were detected only once. The ten largest clones add up to 8% of the sample. A few counts support this clonotype. It has no known antigen specificity. The input lacks base qualities; no much larger clone sits a single base away. Trimming removed 4 bases from V and 5 bases from J, leaving 9 bases between the germline ends. CDR3 length: 13 amino acids, cysteine to phenylalanine. Only CDR3 DNA remains: 39 bases, in frame from the first base. Reading the germline V gene gives CDR1 SNHLY and CDR2 FYNNEI.

The chain was built from TRBV2 and TRBJ1-5, with the D segment identity uncertain. Sequencing was performed on T cells from blood (PBMCs), unsorted or a sorted subset (not recorded which), taken before or after yellow fever vaccination (not recorded which). The sequence derives from a female donor who received the yellow fever vaccine. The CDR3 region reads CASSANGDQPQHF. Here is the DNA: TGTGCCAGCAGTGCCAACGGGGATCAGCCCCAGCATTTT.